This T cell receptor (beta chain) was recorded in a study of regulatory T cells in long-lasting Graves disease. Study context: Graves' patients, newly diagnosed, had taken antithyroid drugs under 3 months.

CDR3-region Arm-PCR and iRepertoire HTBI primers produced the TCR beta libraries. TCRdb analysed the multiplex PCR reads with MiXCR anew, one entry per CDR3 protein. The data contain under 700,000 distinct CDR3 sequences, 16% of them singletons. Regarding time point: newly diagnosed GD, antithyroid drugs for less than 3 months. PBMC-derived RNA was used for the TCR library. Into tubes containing EDTA, nine milliliters of peripheral blood were drawn. Study-wide results and caveats: Persistent disease preferred TRBV28, TRBJ1-2 and TRBJ2-5. Newly diagnosed Graves' patients had higher TCR diversity than persistent ones.

This clonotype came up many times. The antigen is unknown. With 5 bases removed from V and 4 bases from J, the gap between germline ends came to 11 bases. Germline V lookup: CDR1 MDHEN, CDR2 SYDVKM. The CDR3 runs to 13 residues. This sample also belongs to another study, concerning T cells in Graves' hyperthyroidism and ophthalmopathy.

The sample here was peripheral blood mononuclear cells (PBMCs), taken at new diagnosis, from a patient treated with antithyroid drugs. This rearrangement joins TRBV28 to TRBJ1-2; D ambiguous. The TCR sequence derives from a woman between 40 and 65 years old with Graves disease. CDR3 sequence reads: CASSLLSGYGYTF. The CDR3, as DNA: TGTGCCAGCAGTCTCCTAAGCGGCTATGGCTACACCTTC.